A selection of T cell receptor beta chains follows, all from one sample in a study of vaccination and CD4 T cells after COVID-19. TCRdb re-called the PCR reads through MiXCR, storing one row per CDR3 protein. The sample records 15,000 to 20,000 distinct CDR3 sequences, approximately 70% being singletons. These receptors lack a known antigen. The material sequenced was CD4+ T cells from blood, cultured in vitro. These receptor sequences come from a human donor who had recovered from COVID-19. Both conserved end residues are part of each CDR3. The D gene is left open where the match is weak. Some rows mark clone size as missing; the rest say once, few, many or name a class of expanded clone.

j_call v_call clone_size d_call cdr3_aa cdr3_nt
TRBJ2-7 TRBV20-1 few . CSARSQGGQYF TGCAGTGCTAGATCCCAGGGAGGGCAGTACTTC
TRBJ1-5 TRBV6-2/TRBV6-3 . TRBD1 CASSYSGTGHQPQHF TGTGCCAGCAGTTACTCCGGGACAGGGCATCAGCCCCAGCATTTT
TRBJ1-1 TRBV6-1 . . CASSPPPGRVNTEAFF TGTGCCAGCAGCCCCCCCCCGGGTAGGGTGAACACTGAAGCTTTCTTT
TRBJ2-7 TRBV20-1 . . CSAEADSYEQYF TGCAGTGCCGAGGCGGACAGCTACGAGCAGTACTTC
TRBJ1-6 TRBV6-5 . . CASSYRTEDGSPLHF TGTGCCAGCAGTTACCGGACCGAAGATGGTTCACCCCTCCACTTT
TRBJ1-2 TRBV6-5 few . CASSYTDNYGYTF TGTGCCAGCAGTTACACCGACAACTATGGCTACACCTTC
TRBJ2-5 TRBV7-2 few TRBD2 CASSPRTSGGAETQYF TGTGCCAGCAGCCCGAGGACTAGCGGGGGGGCTGAGACCCAGTACTTC
TRBJ2-1 TRBV7-3 . TRBD1 CASSPRGGGPYNEQFF TGTGCCAGCTCCCCCCGAGGGGGCGGGCCCTACAATGAGCAGTTCTTC
TRBJ1-5 TRBV6-2/TRBV6-3 . . CASSYSVAGRNQPQHF TGTGCCAGCAGTTACTCGGTGGCAGGGCGCAATCAGCCCCAGCATTTT
TRBJ1-1 TRBV20-1 . TRBD1 CSASRGTEAFF TGCAGTGCTAGCAGGGGGACTGAAGCTTTCTTT
TRBJ2-3 TRBV15 few . CATSRGGGAGTDTQYF TGTGCCACCAGCAGAGGAGGTGGGGCAGGCACAGATACGCAGTATTTT
TRBJ1-1 TRBV7-2 . . CASSFSRVTEAFF TGTGCCAGCAGCTTCAGCAGGGTGACTGAAGCTTTCTTT
TRBJ2-3 TRBV5-1 . . CASSLAPGNTQYF TGCGCCAGCAGCTTGGCCCCTGGGAATACGCAGTATTTT
TRBJ2-5 TRBV2 . TRBD1 CASGTVQETQYF TGTGCCAGCGGGACAGTCCAAGAGACCCAGTACTTC
TRBJ2-1 TRBV6-1 . . CASSALFSSDEQFF TGTGCCAGCAGCGCCCTCTTCAGTTCCGATGAGCAGTTCTTC
TRBJ1-4 TRBV7-6 . . CASSLRGPNEKLFF TGTGCCAGCAGCCTCCGAGGACCTAATGAAAAACTGTTTTTT
TRBJ1-2 TRBV7-9 . TRBD1 CASSPPPGGIYGYTF TGTGCCAGCAGCCCCCCTCCAGGGGGCATCTATGGCTACACCTTC
TRBJ2-5 TRBV2 . TRBD1 CASKADRVGQETQYF TGTGCCAGCAAAGCCGACAGGGTGGGCCAAGAGACCCAGTACTTC
TRBJ1-5 TRBV28 . . CATRAHKHSNQPQHF TGTGCCACCAGGGCGCATAAACACAGCAATCAGCCCCAGCATTTT
TRBJ1-6 TRBV5-5 . . CASSLSAGNNSPLHF TGTGCCAGCAGCTTGTCCGCAGGGAATAATTCACCCCTCCACTTT
TRBJ1-4 TRBV6-1 few TRBD1 CASSRTGSDEKLFF TGTGCCAGCAGCAGGACAGGGTCGGATGAAAAACTGTTTTTT
TRBJ2-1 TRBV6-1 . TRBD2 CASTSTSGAYNEQFF TGTGCCAGCACCTCCACTAGCGGGGCTTACAATGAGCAGTTCTTC
TRBJ2-2 TRBV7-3 few TRBD1 CASSLNGQGVTGELFF TGTGCCAGCAGCCTAAATGGACAGGGGGTTACCGGGGAGCTGTTTTTT
TRBJ1-5 TRBV19 . . CASSIGLEVPQHF TGTGCCAGTAGTATAGGCCTGGAGGTACCCCAGCATTTT
TRBJ2-7 TRBV6-2/TRBV6-3 . TRBD1 CASRTGTGRNEQYF TGTGCCAGCAGAACCGGGACAGGGAGGAACGAGCAGTACTTC
TRBJ1-1 TRBV18 . TRBD1 CASSGQGMVNTEAFF TGTGCCAGCTCAGGACAGGGGATGGTGAACACTGAAGCTTTCTTT
TRBJ1-1 TRBV6-1 . . CASSGDNTEAFF TGTGCCAGCAGTGGGGACAACACTGAAGCTTTCTTT
TRBJ1-3 TRBV2 . . CASGISLGNTIYF TGTGCCAGCGGGATCAGTTTGGGAAACACCATATATTTT
TRBJ2-2 TRBV6-1 . . CASSVTRNTGELFF TGTGCCAGCAGTGTAACACGGAACACCGGGGAGCTGTTTTTT
TRBJ1-2 TRBV7-9 . . CASSLVLESYTF TGTGCCAGCAGCTTAGTCTTGGAGAGCTACACCTTC
TRBJ2-6 TRBV6-1 few TRBD1 CASSRDRDPGANVLTF TGTGCCAGCAGCAGGGACAGGGATCCTGGGGCCAACGTCCTGACTTTC
TRBJ2-5 TRBV18 . TRBD2 CASSPGLAGGGETQYF TGTGCCAGCTCACCCGGACTAGCGGGAGGAGGAGAGACCCAGTACTTC
TRBJ2-1 TRBV30 . . CACAADNEQFF TGTGCCTGTGCGGCCGACAATGAGCAGTTCTTC
TRBJ2-2 TRBV19 few . CASTPEPTGELFF TGTGCCAGTACCCCTGAACCAACCGGGGAGCTGTTTTTT
TRBJ1-5 TRBV6-1 . . CASRDSYSNQPQHF TGTGCCAGCAGAGACAGCTATAGCAATCAGCCCCAGCATTTT
TRBJ2-1 TRBV7-8 . TRBD2 CASSPHGTSGGDEQFF TGTGCCAGCAGCCCCCACGGTACTAGCGGGGGGGATGAGCAGTTCTTC
TRBJ1-1 TRBV19 few . CATKTRLRMNTEAFF TGTGCCACCAAGACGAGGCTCCGAATGAACACTGAAGCTTTCTTT
TRBJ2-2 TRBV6-1 . . CASRLAVANTGELFF TGTGCCAGCAGGTTAGCGGTAGCGAACACCGGGGAGCTGTTTTTT
TRBJ1-2 TRBV28 . TRBD1 CASSSGQGIYGYTF TGTGCCAGCAGTTCGGGACAGGGGATCTATGGCTACACCTTC
TRBJ1-6 TRBV27 few TRBD1 CASSLQGAGSPLHF TGTGCCAGCAGTTTACAGGGGGCAGGTTCACCCCTCCACTTT
TRBJ1-2 TRBV27 . . CASRSDSTYGYTF TGTGCCAGCAGATCCGACTCGACCTATGGCTACACCTTC
TRBJ1-2 TRBV7-9 few . CASSLELGGEGYGYTF TGTGCCAGCAGCTTAGAGCTCGGGGGGGAGGGCTATGGCTACACCTTC
TRBJ2-1 TRBV6-5 . . CASSYSSGGTYNEQFF TGTGCCAGCAGTTACTCGTCGGGCGGGACCTACAATGAGCAGTTCTTC
TRBJ1-5 TRBV6-1 . TRBD1 CASSQTGNNQPQHF TGTGCCAGCAGTCAGACAGGGAATAATCAGCCCCAGCATTTT
TRBJ1-6 TRBV27 few TRBD1 CASSDRGPSLNSPLHF TGTGCCAGCAGTGACAGGGGGCCCAGTCTCAATTCACCCCTCCACTTT
TRBJ1-2 TRBV12-3/TRBV12-4 . TRBD1 CASAPGGKYYGYTF TGTGCCAGCGCGCCAGGGGGAAAGTACTATGGCTACACCTTC
TRBJ2-1 TRBV2 . TRBD2 CASSDPSGRAHEQFF TGTGCCAGCAGTGACCCTAGCGGGAGGGCCCATGAGCAGTTCTTC
TRBJ1-1 TRBV6-1 once . CASSDRFRTEAFF TGTGCCAGCAGTGACAGGTTTCGCACTGAAGCTTTCTTT
TRBJ1-2 TRBV28 few TRBD1 CASRKTGGNYGYTF TGTGCCAGCAGAAAGACAGGGGGCAACTATGGCTACACCTTC
TRBJ2-5 TRBV3-1 . TRBD2 CASSHSTSGGGETQYF TGTGCCAGCAGCCATTCCACTAGCGGGGGGGGAGAGACCCAGTACTTC
TRBJ1-2 TRBV6-2/TRBV6-3 . . CASKRLVDGYTF TGTGCCAGCAAGCGCCTGGTCGATGGCTACACCTTC
TRBJ2-6 TRBV2 . . CASSDEGLANVLTF TGTGCCAGCAGTGATGAAGGGCTGGCCAACGTCCTGACTTTC
TRBJ2-5 TRBV5-4 . TRBD1 CASRRGGERAETQYF TGTGCCAGCAGGCGAGGGGGCGAGAGGGCAGAGACCCAGTACTTC